This T cell receptor beta chain stems from a study of T cells in Graves' hyperthyroidism and ophthalmopathy. There are a few counts of this clonotype. Its target is not known. The germline V gene encodes CDR1 LNHNV and CDR2 YYDKDF (reference sequence). Trimming stripped 1 base from V and 0 bases from J, with 10 bases between. This CDR3 is built from 16 residues. Each diagnosis was grounded in clinical symptoms, serum thyroxine and TRAb, thyroid ultrasound, and orbital computed tomography. What was amplified from RNA transcripts were TCR beta CDR3 regions. An initial round of RT-PCR targeting the TCR CDR3 relied on the HTBI primer set. TCRdb fed the multiplex PCR reads into MiXCR, producing one record per CDR3 protein. The repertoire consists of 550,000 to 600,000 distinct CDR3 sequences, with 12% to 15% occurring once and the leading ten covering roughly 7.7%. Study conclusions and caveats: Most thyroid clonotypes expanded above 0.001 were also detected in blood.

The chain recombines TRBV15 with TRBJ2-1; D uncertain. The sample comprised blood. This receptor was identified in a woman aged 18-30 years with Graves' ophthalmopathy. CDR3 loop: CATSRGAHHSYNEQFF. CDR3 bases: TGTGCCACCAGCAGAGGCGCTCACCACTCCTACAATGAGCAGTTCTTC.